The 28 T cell receptor beta chains below come from one sample, sequenced in a study of Tregs in tolerant kidney transplant recipients. The assay was immunoSEQ multiplex PCR, and TCRdb's table has in-frame clones only and misses some. In the table there are some 240,000 clones, approximately 84% of which are singletons. Sequencing was done on a sample of CD4+ T cells from blood. All receptors come from a human donor in good health.

This clone was detected only once. The V and J genes are TRBV18 and TRBJ1-2; 9 positions agree with TRBD1. The CDR3 totals 15 residues. Germline lookup yields CDR1 KGHSH and CDR2 LQKENI. The trim removed 2 bases at V and 5 bases at J, leaving 6 bases unmatched. CDR3 coding DNA: TGTGCCAGCTCACCAAGGACAGGGGAAGAGTATGGCTACACCTTC. Amino acids: CASSPRTGEEYGYTF. Variable domain in full (rest from reference TRBV18 and TRBJ1-2): NAGVMQNPRHLVRRRGQEARLRCSPMKGHSHVYWYRQLPEEGLKFMVYLQKENIIDESGMPKERFSAEFPKEGPSILRIQQVVRGDSAAYFCASSPRTGEEYGYTFGSGTRLTVV.

This clone was counted a single time. The rearrangement links TRBV28 to TRBJ1-5; D remains unclear. The CDR3 extends over 13 amino acids. The V gene's germline CDR1 is MDHEN and CDR2 SYDVKM. V gave up 3 bases and J gave up 3 bases, with 6 bases separating them. DNA for the CDR3: TGTGCCAGCAGTTTGCCTCTCAATCAGCCCCAGCATTTT. It is translated as CASSLPLNQPQHF.

This rearrangement joins TRBV27 to TRBJ2-7; D not certain. Germline V gene sequence: CDR1 MNHEY, CDR2 SMNVEV (reference sequence). The CDR3 consists of 13 residues. The germline V and J ends were trimmed by 4 bases and 0 bases, with 7 bases remaining between them. The CDR3 sequence is CASSSVTSYEQYF. CDR3 in DNA: TGTGCCAGCAGTTCTGTAACCTCCTACGAGCAGTACTTC.

V and J are TRBV19 and TRBJ1-1; D is perhaps TRBD1 (6 bases). Germline CDR1 is LNHDA and CDR2 is SQIVND (reference sequence). The CDR3 has 12 residues. Between the trimmed V and J ends, which lost 8 bases and 1 base, there was a span of 8 bases. CDR3 in DNA: TGTGCCAGTCAAGGGGGGAACACTGAAGCTTTCTTT. Its protein is CASQGGNTEAFF.

The chain employs TRBV18 and TRBJ1-1; D is ambiguous. Trimming pared 5 bases from V and 2 bases from J, leaving 12 bases between. Germline CDR1 reads KGHSH; CDR2 reads LQKENI. The CDR3 extends over 14 amino acids. For the CDR3, the DNA is TGTGCCAGCTCAGGGCAGACCAAAAACACTGAAGCTTTCTTT. This codes for CASSGQTKNTEAFF. The complete variable domain, with remaining parts taken from reference TRBV18 and TRBJ1-1, reads NAGVMQNPRHLVRRRGQEARLRCSPMKGHSHVYWYRQLPEEGLKFMVYLQKENIIDESGMPKERFSAEFPKEGPSILRIQQVVRGDSAAYFCASSGQTKNTEAFFGQGTRLTVV.

CDR3 protein: CASSELISGGPRQTQYF. DNA for the CDR3: TGTGCCAGCAGTGAATTGATTAGCGGGGGGCCAAGGCAGACCCAGTACTTC. This chain links TRBV6-1 with TRBJ2-5; 10 positions agree with TRBD2. CDR1 is MNHNS and CDR2 is SASEGT in the germline V gene. V was clipped by 2 bases and J by 6 bases; unmatched bases: 12. The CDR3 runs to 17 residues.

The chain links TRBV5-4 to TRBJ1-4; 8 positions match TRBD1. The germline V gene encodes CDR1 SGHNT and CDR2 YYREEE (reference sequence). V was pared by 4 bases and J by 5 bases, with 10 bases of the junction left unmatched. The CDR3 sequence is 16 residues long. CDR3 in amino acids: CASSALTGGRNEKLFF. Written as DNA, the CDR3 is TGTGCCAGCAGCGCTCTAACAGGGGGACGGAATGAAAAACTGTTTTTT. The variable domain in full, with the rest retrieved from reference TRBV5-4 and TRBJ1-4, is ETGVTQSPTHLIKTRGQQVTLRCSSQSGHNTVSWYQQALGQGPQFIFQYYREEENGRGNFPPRFSGLQFPNYSSELNVNALELDDSALYLCASSALTGGRNEKLFFGSGTQLSVL.

This clone appeared a few times. The rearrangement uses TRBV25-1 and TRBJ1-4; D is unresolved. Germline values: CDR1 MGHDK, CDR2 SYGVNS. V was trimmed by 1 base and J by 5 bases, leaving 8 bases between them. The CDR3 has 14 residues. In DNA form, the CDR3 reads TGTGCCAGCAGTGAATTGGGCACAAATGAAAAACTGTTTTTT. Protein: CASSELGTNEKLFF.

The CDR3: CASSPLAVSDTEAFF. CDR3 bases: TGTGCCAGCAGTCCCCTGGCCGTGAGTGACACTGAAGCTTTCTTT. This chain connects TRBV2 to TRBJ1-1; D is ambiguous. The CDR3 loop spans 15 amino acids. Trimming took 5 bases from V and 3 from J, leaving 16 bases between them. Germline CDR1 and CDR2: SNHLY and FYNNEI.

This clone was found many times. The chain recombines TRBV5-4 with TRBJ1-3, with D tentatively TRBD1 (5 bases). V lost 1 base and J 5 bases, leaving 10 bases between the germline ends. The CDR3 is made up of 14 amino acids. CDR1 is SGHNT and CDR2 is YYREEE in the germline V gene (reference sequence). In DNA form, the CDR3 reads TGTGCCAGCAGCTTGAAGGGGTGGAGAAACACCATATATTTT. Its protein product is CASSLKGWRNTIYF.

The DNA of the CDR3 is TGTGCCAGCAGTTACTCCGGGGGGATCTATGGCTACACCTTC. Translating it yields CASSYSGGIYGYTF. The chain couples TRBV6-5 to TRBJ1-2, with D perhaps TRBD1 (5 bases). Trimming pared 0 bases from V and 4 bases from J, leaving 9 bases between. CDR1 and CDR2 from the germline V gene are MNHEY and SVGAGI. CDR3 length equals 14 residues.

V and J are TRBV5-1 and TRBJ1-2, with D perhaps TRBD1 (5 bases). This CDR3 comprises 20 residues. The germline CDR1 and CDR2 sequences are SGHRS and YFSETQ. Trimming shortened V by 2 bases and J by 2 bases, and 28 bases separated the two germline ends. The CDR3 nucleotides read TGCGCCAGCAGCTTCCACGAGTCGCGAGGAGTGCGGGGCTTAAACTATGGCTACACCTTC. Translated, it gives CASSFHESRGVRGLNYGYTF.

V gene TRBV5-4 combines with J gene TRBJ2-5; D unresolved. CDR3 length: 14 amino acids. Trimming removed 0 bases at V and 1 base at J, with 7 bases between. Germline loops: CDR1 SGHNT, CDR2 YYREEE (reference sequence). This CDR3 reads CASSLAGAQETQYF. The DNA for the CDR3 is TGTGCCAGCAGCTTGGCCGGAGCCCAAGAGACCCAGTACTTC.

The chain couples TRBV27 to TRBJ2-6, with D perhaps assigned TRBD1 or TRBD2 (6 bases each). The germline gives CDR1 MNHEY, CDR2 SMNVEV (reference sequence). V lost 6 bases to trimming and J lost 3 bases, with 18 bases between them. CDR3 length: 17 amino acids. The CDR3 DNA reads TGTGCCAGCAGCTTACAGGGAGGAGGGTTTGGGGCCAACGTCCTGACTTTC. Protein product: CASSLQGGGFGANVLTF.

The chain uses TRBV28 and TRBJ2-3; 10 bases align to TRBD2. CDR1 MDHEN and CDR2 SYDVKM come from the germline V gene. V trimming: 3 bases; J trimming: 4 bases; junction bases outside the gene matches: 7. The CDR3 runs to 16 residues. The CDR3 loop reads CASSFHSGRTADTQYF. The CDR3, as DNA: TGTGCCAGCAGTTTTCATAGCGGGAGGACGGCAGATACGCAGTATTTT.

The chain links TRBV7-6 to TRBJ2-5, with D possibly called TRBD1 or TRBD2 (5 bases each). Trimming shortened V by 5 bases and J by 1 base, and 11 bases separated the two germline ends. Germline lookup yields CDR1 SGHVS and CDR2 FNYEAQ. This CDR3 is built from 14 residues. The CDR3 here is CASSQGPSQETQYF. In DNA form, the CDR3 reads TGTGCCAGCAGCCAGGGACCAAGCCAAGAGACCCAGTACTTC. The entire variable domain, with the rest obtained from reference TRBV7-6 and TRBJ2-5, is as follows: GAGVSQSPRYKVTKRGQDVALRCDPISGHVSLYWYRQALGQGPEFLTYFNYEAQQDKSGLPNDRFSAERPEGSISTLTIQRTEQRDSAMYRCASSQGPSQETQYFGPGTRLLVL.

The rearrangement uses TRBV11-3 and TRBJ2-1; tentatively, D is TRBD2 (7 bases). This CDR3 has 16 amino acids. The V gene's germline CDR1 is SGHNT and CDR2 YENEEA. Trimming removed 0 bases at V and 4 bases at J, with 13 bases between. The CDR3 reads CASSLDHRGAYNEQFF. DNA of the CDR3: TGTGCCAGCAGCTTAGATCACCGGGGGGCATACAATGAGCAGTTCTTC.

CDR3 sequence: CASSETLAGYTGELFF. The DNA of the CDR3 is TGTGCCAGCAGTGAAACCCTAGCGGGATACACCGGGGAGCTGTTTTTT. The V call is TRBV2, the J call TRBJ2-2; 9 bases line up with TRBD2. CDR1 is SNHLY and CDR2 is FYNNEI in the germline V gene. The CDR3 spans 16 residues. After removal of 2 bases from V and 3 bases from J, the junction contained 4 bases not matched to a gene. Filled out from reference TRBV2 and TRBJ2-2, the complete variable domain reads EPEVTQTPSHQVTQMGQEVILRCVPISNHLYFYWYRQILGQKVEFLVSFYNNEISEKSEIFDDQFSVERPDGSNFTLKIRSTKLEDSAMYFCASSETLAGYTGELFFGEGSRLTVL.

This clone was detected a few times. In DNA, the CDR3 is TGTGCCAGCAGCGTAGGGTCGGAGCCCTATGGCTACACCTTC. This encodes CASSVGSEPYGYTF. This chain connects TRBV9 to TRBJ1-2; D call uncertain. The CDR3 sequence is 14 residues long. Germline-derived CDR1 and CDR2 are SGDLS and YYNGEE. V was cut by 0 bases and J by 4 bases, with 10 bases left in between.

This sequence joins TRBV9 and TRBJ2-7; 8 nucleotides agree with TRBD2. Germline V lookup: CDR1 SGDLS, CDR2 YYNGEE. This CDR3 spans 18 amino acids. The trim removed 2 bases at V and 0 bases at J, leaving 13 bases unmatched. CDR3 loop: CASSVRPGSGDSSYEQYF. Here the CDR3 DNA reads TGTGCCAGCAGCGTGCGCCCGGGTAGCGGGGACTCCTCCTACGAGCAGTACTTC.

The chain carries TRBV9 and TRBJ2-3; 12 positions agree with TRBD2. Trimming at V came to 0 bases and at J to 5 bases, leaving 1 base not matched to a gene. The germline V gene encodes CDR1 SGDLS and CDR2 YYNGEE. CDR3 length: 15 amino acids. CDR3 nucleotide sequence: TGTGCCAGCAGCGTAGGACTAGCGGGAGAAGATACGCAGTATTTT. Its translation: CASSVGLAGEDTQYF.

The CDR3 DNA sequence: TGTGCCAGCAGTGGGGACTTCGTTAGCACAGATACGCAGTATTTT. Encoded protein: CASSGDFVSTDTQYF. J is TRBJ2-3 and V is TRBV6-5; D possibly corresponds to TRBD2 (6 bases). Trimming shortened V by 5 bases and J by 0 bases, and 12 bases separated the two germline ends. CDR3 length: 15 residues. Germline lookup yields CDR1 MNHEY and CDR2 SVGAGI.

The chain employs TRBV2 and TRBJ2-3, with D uncertain. The V end lost 5 bases, the J end lost 2 bases, and 5 bases lay between the germline ends. The CDR3 is 12 residues long. Germline-derived CDR1 and CDR2 are SNHLY and FYNNEI. The CDR3 spells CASSPFTDTQYF. DNA of the CDR3: TGTGCCAGCAGTCCCTTCACAGATACGCAGTATTTT.

V usage is TRBV7-2 and J usage is TRBJ1-3; D unclear. Trimming cost V 5 bases and J 2 bases, with 13 bases left between them. Germline CDR1 reads SGHTA; CDR2 reads FQGNSA. The CDR3 has 15 residues. CDR3 in amino acids: CASSLYLGAGNTIYF. The CDR3 DNA sequence: TGTGCCAGCAGCCTATATCTCGGGGCTGGAAACACCATATATTTT. The full variable domain, completed using reference TRBV7-2 and TRBJ1-3, is GAGVSQSPSNKVTEKGKDVELRCDPISGHTALYWYRQSLGQGLEFLIYFQGNSAPDKSGLPSDRFSAERTGGSVSTLTIQRTQQEDSAVYLCASSLYLGAGNTIYFGEGSWLTVV.

V and J are TRBV19 and TRBJ1-1; maybe TRBD1 (5 bases). CDR1 is LNHDA and CDR2 is SQIVND in the germline V gene (reference sequence). Trimming cost V 1 base and J 6 bases, with 9 bases left between them. This CDR3 contains 13 residues. In DNA, the CDR3 is TGTGCCAGTAGTATAGTGGGAGGGGCTGAAGCTTTCTTT. Its translation is CASSIVGGAEAFF. Supplemented by reference TRBV19 and TRBJ1-1, the full variable domain reads DGGITQSPKYLFRKEGQNVTLSCEQNLNHDAMYWYRQDPGQGLRLIYYSQIVNDFQKGDIAEGYSVSREKKESFPLTVTSAQKNPTAFYLCASSIVGGAEAFFGQGTRLTVV.

The rearrangement joins TRBV11-3 to TRBJ2-7; possibly TRBD2 for D (6 bases). The CDR3 loop spans 17 amino acids. Per germline, CDR1 SGHNT and CDR2 YENEEA. Trimming cost V 0 bases and J 3 bases, with 18 bases left between them. CDR3 protein: CASSLDSWASVNYEQYF. As DNA, the CDR3 is TGTGCCAGCAGCTTAGATTCATGGGCTAGCGTTAACTACGAGCAGTACTTC.

In its sample, this clone was seen a few times. The chain is built from TRBV7-9 and TRBJ1-3; tentative D call: TRBD1 (6 bases). CDR1 is SEHNR, CDR2 FQNEAQ, per germline (reference sequence). V lost 6 bases and J 2 bases, leaving 14 bases between the germline ends. There are 15 residues in the CDR3. The DNA of the CDR3 is TGTGCCAGCAGAACGTTGGGGGGGCCTGGAAACACCATATATTTT. It is translated as CASRTLGGPGNTIYF.

This clone was recorded only once. V is TRBV2 and J is TRBJ1-5; 10 bases line up with TRBD1. Germline CDR1 reads SNHLY; CDR2 reads FYNNEI. There are 15 residues in the CDR3. After removal of 6 bases from V and 1 base from J, the junction contained 3 bases not matched to a gene. The CDR3 is CASRRQGASNQPQHF. The CDR3 nucleotides are TGTGCCAGCAGACGACAGGGGGCCAGCAATCAGCCCCAGCATTTT.